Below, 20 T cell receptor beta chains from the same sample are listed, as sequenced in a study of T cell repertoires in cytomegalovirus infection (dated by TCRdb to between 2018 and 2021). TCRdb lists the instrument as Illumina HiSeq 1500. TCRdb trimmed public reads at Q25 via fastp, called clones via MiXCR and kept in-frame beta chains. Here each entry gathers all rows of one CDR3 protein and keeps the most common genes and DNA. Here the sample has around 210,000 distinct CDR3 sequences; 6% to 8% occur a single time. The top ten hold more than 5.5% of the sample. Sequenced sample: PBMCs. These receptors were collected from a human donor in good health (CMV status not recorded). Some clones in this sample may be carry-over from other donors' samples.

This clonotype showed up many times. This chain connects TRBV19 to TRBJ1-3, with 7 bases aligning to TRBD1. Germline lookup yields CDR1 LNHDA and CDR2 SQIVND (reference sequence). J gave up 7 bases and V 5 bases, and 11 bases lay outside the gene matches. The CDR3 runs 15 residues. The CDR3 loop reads CASSVAQGVRNTIYF. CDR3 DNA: TGTGCCAGTAGTGTCGCGCAGGGGGTACGGAACACCATATATTTT.

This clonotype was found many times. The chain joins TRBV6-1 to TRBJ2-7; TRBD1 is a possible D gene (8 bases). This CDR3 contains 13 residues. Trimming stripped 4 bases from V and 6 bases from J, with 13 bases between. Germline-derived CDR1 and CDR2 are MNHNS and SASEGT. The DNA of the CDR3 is TGTGCCAGCAGTGGACAGGGGAGGGGCGAGCAGTACTTC. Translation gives CASSGQGRGEQYF.

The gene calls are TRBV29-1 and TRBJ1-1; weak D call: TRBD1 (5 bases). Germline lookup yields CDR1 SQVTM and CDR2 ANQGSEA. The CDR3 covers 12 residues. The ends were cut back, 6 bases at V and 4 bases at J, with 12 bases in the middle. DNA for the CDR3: TGCAGCGTCGCGGGGAGGGGCACTGAAGCTTTCTTT. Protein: CSVAGRGTEAFF.

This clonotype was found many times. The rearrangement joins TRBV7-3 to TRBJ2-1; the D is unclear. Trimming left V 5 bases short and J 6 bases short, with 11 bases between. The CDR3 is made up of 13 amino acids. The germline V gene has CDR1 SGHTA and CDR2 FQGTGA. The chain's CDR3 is CASSLPVSNEQFF. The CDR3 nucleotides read TGTGCCAGCAGCCTCCCCGTGAGCAATGAGCAGTTCTTC.

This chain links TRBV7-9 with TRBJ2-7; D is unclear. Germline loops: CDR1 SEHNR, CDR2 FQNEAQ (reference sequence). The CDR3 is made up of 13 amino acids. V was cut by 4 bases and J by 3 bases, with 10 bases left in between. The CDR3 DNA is TGTGCCAGCAGCTCCACGACCGACTACGAGCAGTACTTC. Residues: CASSSTTDYEQYF.

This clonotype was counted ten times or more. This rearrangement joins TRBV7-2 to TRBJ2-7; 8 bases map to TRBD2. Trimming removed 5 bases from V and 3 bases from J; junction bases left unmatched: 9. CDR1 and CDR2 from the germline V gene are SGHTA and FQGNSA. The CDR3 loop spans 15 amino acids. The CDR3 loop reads CASSPTAGGLYEQYF. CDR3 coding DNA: TGTGCCAGCAGCCCCACCGCGGGGGGTCTCTACGAGCAGTACTTC. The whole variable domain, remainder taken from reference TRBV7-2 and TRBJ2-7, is GAGVSQSPSNKVTEKGKDVELRCDPISGHTALYWYRQSLGQGLEFLIYFQGNSAPDKSGLPSDRFSAERTGGSVSTLTIQRTQQEDSAVYLCASSPTAGGLYEQYFGPGTRLTVT.

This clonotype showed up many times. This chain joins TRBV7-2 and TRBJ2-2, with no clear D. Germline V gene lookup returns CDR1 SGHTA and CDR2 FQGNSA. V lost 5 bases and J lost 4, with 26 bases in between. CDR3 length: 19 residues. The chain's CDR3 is CASSPFLDRQRLGTGELFF. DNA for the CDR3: TGTGCCAGCAGCCCCTTCCTGGATCGCCAACGCTTGGGCACCGGGGAGCTGTTTTTT.

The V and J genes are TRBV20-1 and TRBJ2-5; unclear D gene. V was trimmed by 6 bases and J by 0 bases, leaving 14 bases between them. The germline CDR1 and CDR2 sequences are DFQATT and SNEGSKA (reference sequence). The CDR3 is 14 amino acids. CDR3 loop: CSARPANNQETQYF. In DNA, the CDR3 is TGCAGTGCCAGGCCAGCGAACAACCAAGAGACCCAGTACTTC.

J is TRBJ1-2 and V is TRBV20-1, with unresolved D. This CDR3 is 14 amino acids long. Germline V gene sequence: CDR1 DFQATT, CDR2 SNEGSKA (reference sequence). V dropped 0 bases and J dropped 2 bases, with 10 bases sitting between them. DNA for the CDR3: TGCAGTGCTAGAGAAGGCGGTTCAAACTATGGCTACACCTTC. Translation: CSAREGGSNYGYTF.

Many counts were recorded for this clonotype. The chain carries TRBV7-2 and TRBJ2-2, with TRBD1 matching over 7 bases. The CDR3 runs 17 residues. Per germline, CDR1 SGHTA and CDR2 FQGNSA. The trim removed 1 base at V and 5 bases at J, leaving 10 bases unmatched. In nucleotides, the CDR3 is TGTGCCAGCAGCTTAGTAGGGGGCCCTTTGGAAACCGGGGAGCTGTTTTTT. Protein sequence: CASSLVGGPLETGELFF.

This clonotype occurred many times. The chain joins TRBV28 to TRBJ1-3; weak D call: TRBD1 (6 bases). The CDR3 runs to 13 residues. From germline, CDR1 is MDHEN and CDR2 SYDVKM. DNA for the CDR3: TGTGCGACCTCCAGGGGCTCTGGAAACACCATATATTTT. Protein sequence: CATSRGSGNTIYF.

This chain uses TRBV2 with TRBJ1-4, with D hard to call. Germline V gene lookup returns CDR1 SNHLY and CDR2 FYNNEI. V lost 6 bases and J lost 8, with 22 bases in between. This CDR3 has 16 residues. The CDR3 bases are TGTGCCAGCAGAGTCCAAGGCGGTTCTCGTTTCGAAAAACTGTTTTTT. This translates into CASRVQGGSRFEKLFF.

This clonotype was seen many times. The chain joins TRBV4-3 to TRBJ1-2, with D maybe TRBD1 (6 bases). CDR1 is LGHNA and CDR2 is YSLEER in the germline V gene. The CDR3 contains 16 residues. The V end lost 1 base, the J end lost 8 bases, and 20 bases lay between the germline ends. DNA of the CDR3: TGCGCCAGCAGCCAAGCCGCGGACAGATTCCTTCTCGGCTACACCTTC. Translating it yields CASSQAADRFLLGYTF.

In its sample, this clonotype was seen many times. CDR3 protein: CASRRTVNTEAFF. CDR3 DNA: TGTGCCAGTAGGAGGACAGTTAACACTGAAGCTTTCTTT. V usage is TRBV19 and J usage is TRBJ1-1; TRBD1 might be the D (6 bases). The CDR3 runs to 13 residues. The germline V gene has CDR1 LNHDA and CDR2 SQIVND (reference sequence). The V end lost 6 bases, the J end lost 2 bases, and 10 bases lay between the germline ends.

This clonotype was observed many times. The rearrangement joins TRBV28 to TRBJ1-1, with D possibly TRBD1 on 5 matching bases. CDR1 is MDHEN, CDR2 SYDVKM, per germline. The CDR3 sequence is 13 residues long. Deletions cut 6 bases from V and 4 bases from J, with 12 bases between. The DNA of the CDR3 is TGTGCCAGCAGCTCGGGGCAGATCACTGAAGCTTTCTTT. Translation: CASSSGQITEAFF.

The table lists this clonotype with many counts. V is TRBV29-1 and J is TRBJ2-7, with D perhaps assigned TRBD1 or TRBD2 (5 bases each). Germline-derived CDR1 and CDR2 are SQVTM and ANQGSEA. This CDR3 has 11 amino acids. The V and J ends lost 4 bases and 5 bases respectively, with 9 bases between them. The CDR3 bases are TGCAGCGTTGGACGGGGCCACGAGCAGTACTTC. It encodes CSVGRGHEQYF.

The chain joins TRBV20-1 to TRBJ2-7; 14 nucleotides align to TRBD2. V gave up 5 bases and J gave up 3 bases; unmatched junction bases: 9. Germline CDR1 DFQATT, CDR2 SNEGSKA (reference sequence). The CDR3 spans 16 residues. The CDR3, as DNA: TGCAGTGCTTTTCGGACTAGCGGGGGGCGCAGCTACGAGCAGTACTTC. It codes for CSAFRTSGGRSYEQYF.

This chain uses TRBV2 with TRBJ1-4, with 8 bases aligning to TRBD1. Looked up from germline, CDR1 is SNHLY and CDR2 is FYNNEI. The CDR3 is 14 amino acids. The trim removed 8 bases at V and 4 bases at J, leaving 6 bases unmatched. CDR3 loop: CASYGTGDNEKLFF. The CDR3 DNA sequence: TGTGCCAGCTACGGGACAGGTGATAATGAAAAACTGTTTTTT.

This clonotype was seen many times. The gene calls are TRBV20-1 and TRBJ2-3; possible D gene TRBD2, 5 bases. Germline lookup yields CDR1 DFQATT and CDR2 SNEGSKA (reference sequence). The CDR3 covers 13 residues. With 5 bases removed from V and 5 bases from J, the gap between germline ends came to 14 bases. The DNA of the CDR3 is TGCAGTGCTGACGCCGAAGGGAGAGATACGCAGTATTTT. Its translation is CSADAEGRDTQYF.

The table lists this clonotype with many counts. The CDR3 protein is CASSPRDRGPYGYTF. In nucleotides, the CDR3 is TGTGCCAGCAGCCCCAGGGACAGGGGGCCCTATGGCTACACCTTC. V and J are TRBV13 and TRBJ1-2, with 12 bases fitting TRBD1. The CDR3 sequence is 15 residues long. Germline V gene lookup returns CDR1 PRHDT and CDR2 FYEKMQ (reference sequence). V gave up 5 bases and J gave up 4 bases; unmatched junction bases: 5. The full variable domain, completed using reference TRBV13 and TRBJ1-2, is AAGVIQSPRHLIKEKRETATLKCYPIPRHDTVYWYQQGPGQDPQFLISFYEKMQSDKGSIPDRFSAQQFSDYHSELNMSSLELGDSALYFCASSPRDRGPYGYTFGSGTRLTVV.